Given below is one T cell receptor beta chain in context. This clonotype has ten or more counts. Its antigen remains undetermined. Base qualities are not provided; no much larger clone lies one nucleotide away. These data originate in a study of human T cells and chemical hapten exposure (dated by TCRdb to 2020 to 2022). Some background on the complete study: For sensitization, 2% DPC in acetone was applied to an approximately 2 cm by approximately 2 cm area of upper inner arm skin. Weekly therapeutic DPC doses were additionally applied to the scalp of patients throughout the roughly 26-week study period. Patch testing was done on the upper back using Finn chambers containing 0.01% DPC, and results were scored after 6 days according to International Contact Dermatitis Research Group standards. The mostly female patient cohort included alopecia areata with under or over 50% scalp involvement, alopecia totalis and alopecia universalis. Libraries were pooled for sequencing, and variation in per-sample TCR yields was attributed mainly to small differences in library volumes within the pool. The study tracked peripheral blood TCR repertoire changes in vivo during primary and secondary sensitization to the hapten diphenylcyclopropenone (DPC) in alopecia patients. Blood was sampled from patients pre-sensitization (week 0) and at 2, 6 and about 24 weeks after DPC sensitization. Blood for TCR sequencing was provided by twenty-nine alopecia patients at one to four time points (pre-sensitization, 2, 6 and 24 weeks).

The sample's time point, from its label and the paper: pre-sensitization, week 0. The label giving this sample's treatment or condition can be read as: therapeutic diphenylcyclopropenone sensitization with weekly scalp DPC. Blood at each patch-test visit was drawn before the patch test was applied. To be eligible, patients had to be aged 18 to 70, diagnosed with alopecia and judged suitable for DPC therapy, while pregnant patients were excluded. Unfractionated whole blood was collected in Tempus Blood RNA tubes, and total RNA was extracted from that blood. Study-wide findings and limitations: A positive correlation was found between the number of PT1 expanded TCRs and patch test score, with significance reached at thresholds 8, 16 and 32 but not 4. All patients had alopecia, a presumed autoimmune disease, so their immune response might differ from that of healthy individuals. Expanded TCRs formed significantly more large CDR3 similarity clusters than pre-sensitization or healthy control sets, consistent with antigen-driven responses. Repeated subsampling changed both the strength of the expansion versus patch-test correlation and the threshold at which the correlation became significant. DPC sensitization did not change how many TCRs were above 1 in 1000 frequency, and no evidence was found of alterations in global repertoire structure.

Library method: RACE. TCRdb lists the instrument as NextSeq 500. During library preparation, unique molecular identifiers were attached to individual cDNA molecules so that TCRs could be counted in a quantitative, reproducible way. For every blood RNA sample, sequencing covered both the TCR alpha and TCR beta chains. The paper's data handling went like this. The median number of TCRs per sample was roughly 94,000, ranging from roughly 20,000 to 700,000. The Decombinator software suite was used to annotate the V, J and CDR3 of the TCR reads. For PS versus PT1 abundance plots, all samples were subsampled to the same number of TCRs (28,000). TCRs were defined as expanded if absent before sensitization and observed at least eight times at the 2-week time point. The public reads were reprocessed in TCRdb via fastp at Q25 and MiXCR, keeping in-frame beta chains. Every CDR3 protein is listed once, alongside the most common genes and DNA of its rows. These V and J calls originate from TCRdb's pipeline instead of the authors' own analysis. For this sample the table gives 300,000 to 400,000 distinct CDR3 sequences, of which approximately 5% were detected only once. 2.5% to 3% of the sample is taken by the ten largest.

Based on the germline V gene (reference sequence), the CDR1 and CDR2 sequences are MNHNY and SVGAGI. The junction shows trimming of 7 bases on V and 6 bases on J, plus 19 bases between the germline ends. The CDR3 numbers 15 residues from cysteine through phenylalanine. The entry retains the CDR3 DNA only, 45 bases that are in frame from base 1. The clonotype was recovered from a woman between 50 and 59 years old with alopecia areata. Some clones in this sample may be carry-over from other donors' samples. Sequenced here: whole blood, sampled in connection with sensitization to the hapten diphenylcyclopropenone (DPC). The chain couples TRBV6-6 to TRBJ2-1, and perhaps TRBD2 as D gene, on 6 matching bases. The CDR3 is CASIHGFSGSNEQFF. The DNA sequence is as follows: TGTGCCAGCATCCACGGGTTTAGCGGAAGCAATGAGCAGTTCTTC.